This T cell receptor (beta chain) originates from a study of T cells expressing NK-cell markers. Background on the study: All TCR beta repertoires analysed originated from sorted CD3+CD56+NKG2C+, CD3+CD56+NKG2C- and CD3+CD56-NKG2C+ T cells. Study outcomes and limitations: Once again these clonotypes came out on top in the CD3+CD56-NKG2C+ fraction of a few donors.

CDR3 length: 13 amino acids. Germline lookup yields CDR1 SQVTM and CDR2 ANQGSEA. TCRdb reprocessed the 5' RACE reads; each CDR3 protein has one entry and no DNA is given. The table lists about 170,000 distinct CDR3 sequences. With regard to this clonotype: Antigen: not known.

The receptor's source is a man aged 18 to 69 in good health. V usage is TRBV29-1 and J usage is TRBJ2-1; TCRdb's D gene call, TRBD2, goes unchecked for lack of DNA. Input material: blood T cells: a sorted CD56 or NKG2C T cell subset, CD4+ or CD8+ T cells, or bulk PBMC T cells (not recorded which). The CDR3: CSVDADGAATEFF.